This T cell receptor (beta chain) was profiled in a study of Tregs in tolerant kidney transplant recipients. Sequencing was performed with immunoSEQ multiplex PCR; in TCRdb, only in-frame clones are kept and a portion is missing. The table lists roughly 86,000 clones, under 95% of them singletons, with 1.6% in the top ten. Recipients received nonmyeloablative bone marrow transplants from related graft donors, with transient mixed chimerism. CD4+CD25+CD127- Tregs, CD4+CD25- non-Tregs, CD4 and CD8 cells were sorted. Study-level findings and limits: Few patients were studied, so findings need validation in larger groups. This study did not directly address biological reproducibility.

To note about this clone: Its antigen is currently unknown.

V was trimmed by 8 bases and J by 7 bases, leaving 14 bases between them. CDR3 length equals 12 residues. Germline values: CDR1 MNHEY, CDR2 SVGAGI. The chain combines TRBV6-5 with TRBJ2-5, with D tentatively TRBD1 (6 bases). The specimen comprised CD4+ T cells from blood (PBMCs), sampled 12 months after the transplant. The clonotype comes from a human patient who received a combined kidney and bone marrow transplant. Part of the T cell pool may stem from the graft donor. CDR3 coding DNA: TGTGCCAGCTCCAGGGGCGTAGGGACCCAGTACTTC. As protein: CASSRGVGTQYF.